This is a list of T cell receptor beta chains from one sample in a study of blood T cell repertoires in COVID-19. TCRdb keeps only in-frame clones here, not all; method: immunoSEQ multiplex PCR. The sample has about 300,000 clones; more than 75% are singletons. Sequencing was performed on peripheral blood. The receptors here all came from a woman aged 50 to 65 with acute or convalescent COVID-19. Each CDR3 is given with its conserved first and last residue. The order of the fields is clone size, V gene, D gene, J gene, CDR3 DNA, CDR3 protein. A D gene is named only where the DNA matches it firmly. Clone size is not always given. Where it is, it says once, few, many or a class for expanded clones.

.	TRBV28	.	TRBJ1-4	TGTGCCAGCAGTTTGGTTCAGCGTAATGAAAAACTGTTTTTT	CASSLVQRNEKLFF
.	TRBV19	TRBD1	TRBJ2-7	TGTGCCAGTAGTAAGGCGCTTGGGACAGACTACGAGCAGTACTTC	CASSKALGTDYEQYF
.	TRBV6-1	TRBD2	TRBJ2-5	TGTGCCAGCAGTGAATTGGGACTAGCGGGAGGCCAAGAGACCCAGTACTTC	CASSELGLAGGQETQYF
once	TRBV3-1/TRBV3-2	.	TRBJ1-4	TGTGCCAGCAGCCCAACCCAGTTTCCCGAAAAACTGTTTTTT	CASSPTQFPEKLFF
.	TRBV2	.	TRBJ1-2	TGTGCCAGCAGTCAGGGCTTACGTGATGGCTACACCTTC	CASSQGLRDGYTF
.	TRBV7-2	.	TRBJ1-6	TGTGCCAGCAGCCCCCGGACAGTGGCGAGTTCACCCCTCCACTTT	CASSPRTVASSPLHF
.	TRBV5-4	.	TRBJ1-1	TGTGCCAGCAGCACGCAAATTACAGGGATGAACACTGAAGCTTTCTTT	CASSTQITGMNTEAFF
.	TRBV7-8	TRBD1	TRBJ1-2	TGTGCCAGCAGCCTGGCAAGGGACAGTCTCAATGGCTACACCTTC	CASSLARDSLNGYTF
.	TRBV7-8	TRBD2	TRBJ2-1	TGTGCCAGCAGCGCAGGACTAGCGGGAGTGTCTAAGTTCTTC	CASSAGLAGVSKFF
.	TRBV7-9	.	TRBJ2-1	TGTGCCAGCGCGATTAGCGGAGCCTCCTACAATGAGCAGTTCTTC	CASAISGASYNEQFF
.	TRBV3-1/TRBV3-2	TRBD1	TRBJ1-1	TGTGCCAGCAGCCTAACAGGGGTCGTGACTGAAGCTTTCTTT	CASSLTGVVTEAFF
.	TRBV7-9	TRBD1	TRBJ1-2	TGTGCCAGCAGCTTAATCGTAGACAGGGGGCATGGCTACACCTTC	CASSLIVDRGHGYTF
.	TRBV19	TRBD2	TRBJ2-1	TGTGCCACCGAGGGACTAGCGGGATCGTTTAGGAATGAGCAGTTCTTC	CATEGLAGSFRNEQFF
once	TRBV5-1	TRBD2	TRBJ2-3	TGCGCCAGCAGCCCAGGACTAGCCCTCCCAGATACGCAGTATTTT	CASSPGLALPDTQYF
.	TRBV12-3/TRBV12-4	.	TRBJ1-2	TGTGCCAGCAGTTTAGACATGAGGGATGGCTACACCTTC	CASSLDMRDGYTF
.	TRBV28	TRBD1	TRBJ1-1	TGTGCCAGCAGTTTACAAGGGACAGGGAGAGGTGGAGCTTTCTTT	CASSLQGTGRGGAFF
.	TRBV25-1	.	TRBJ1-3	TGTGCCAGCAGTGAAGGCGGGGCGGAAAGTGGAAACACCATATATTTT	CASSEGGAESGNTIYF
.	TRBV9	TRBD2	TRBJ2-2	TGTGCCAGCAGCCCCAGACCGGGAGGGCCGGCCGGGGAGCTGTTTTTT	CASSPRPGGPAGELFF
.	TRBV7-6	.	TRBJ2-1	TGTGCCAGCAGCTTGTTCTGGCAGTCCTACAATGAGCAGTTCTTC	CASSLFWQSYNEQFF
.	TRBV2	.	TRBJ2-5	TGTGCCAGCAGTGAGGGAGGGCAGGGGTTGGGAGAGACCCAGTACTTC	CASSEGGQGLGETQYF
.	TRBV5-1	.	TRBJ2-7	TGCGCCAGCAGCAACGGACAGATCTACGAGCAGTACTTC	CASSNGQIYEQYF
.	TRBV4-1	.	TRBJ2-7	TGCGCCAGCAGCCAATCTTACTCCTACGAGCAGTACTTC	CASSQSYSYEQYF
once	TRBV28	.	TRBJ1-2	TGTGCCAGCAGTTTTGGACAGAACTATGGCTACACCTTC	CASSFGQNYGYTF
.	TRBV7-2	.	TRBJ1-5	TGTGCCAGCAGCTTAGTCCCGGCGGAGAATCAGCCCCAGCATTTT	CASSLVPAENQPQHF
once	TRBV27	TRBD1	TRBJ2-3	TGTGCCAGCAGCGCCGGGACAGCTTACAAAGCGGGCACAGATACGCAGTATTTT	CASSAGTAYKAGTDTQYF
.	TRBV7-9	.	TRBJ1-5	TGTGCCAGCAGCTTAGCTATATATTCGACAGATAGCAATCAGCCCCAGCATTTT	CASSLAIYSTDSNQPQHF
.	TRBV11-2	.	TRBJ1-1	TGTGCCAGCAGCTTAGATCGGGATGAAGCTTTCTTT	CASSLDRDEAFF
.	TRBV3-1/TRBV3-2	.	TRBJ2-1	TGTGCCAGCAGCCTCGGAACAGAAGATGAGCAGTTCTTC	CASSLGTEDEQFF
.	TRBV20-1	TRBD2	TRBJ2-7	TGCAGTGCTAGTACCGGGACTAGCGGCTCCTACGAGCAGTACTTC	CSASTGTSGSYEQYF
.	TRBV5-6	.	TRBJ2-6	TGTGCCAGCAGCTTGGTTCGGGTGTCTGGGGCCAACGTCCTGACTTTC	CASSLVRVSGANVLTF
.	TRBV27	.	TRBJ1-1	TGTGCCAGCAGTGAAACAGGGTTTGGCACTGAAGCTTTCTTT	CASSETGFGTEAFF
.	TRBV2	TRBD2	TRBJ2-1	TGTGCCAGCAGTGTTGGGCTAGCGGTTCGTGGGTATGAGCAGTTCTTC	CASSVGLAVRGYEQFF
few	TRBV27	.	TRBJ2-1	TGTGCCAGCAGTTATCCGTCAGTTCCGCCCTACAATGAGCAGTTCTTC	CASSYPSVPPYNEQFF
.	TRBV2	.	TRBJ2-1	TGTGCCAGCAGTGAAGCGCTTGGACAGATCAACTACAATGAGCAGTTCTTC	CASSEALGQINYNEQFF
.	TRBV3-1/TRBV3-2	.	TRBJ2-3	TGTGCCAGCAGCCGCGAAACAGGGTACCGCACAGATACGCAGTATTTT	CASSRETGYRTDTQYF
.	TRBV4-2	TRBD2	TRBJ2-2	TGTGCCAGCAGCCAAGTAGCGGGAGGGATGAACACCGGGGAGCTGTTTTTT	CASSQVAGGMNTGELFF
.	TRBV7-9	.	TRBJ2-2	TGTGCCAGCAGCCCCGGGGGGAACACCGGGGAGCTGTTTTTT	CASSPGGNTGELFF
.	TRBV9	TRBD2	TRBJ2-1	TGTGCCAGCAGCGTAAGGAGCGGGAGAGGGAATGAGCAGTTCTTC	CASSVRSGRGNEQFF
.	TRBV7-9	.	TRBJ1-1	TGTGCCAGCAGCTTAATGAGAGGGAACACTGAAGCTTTCTTT	CASSLMRGNTEAFF
.	TRBV10-3	TRBD2	TRBJ2-1	TGTGCCAGCAGACTAGCTAGCGACAATGAGCAGTTCTTC	CASRLASDNEQFF
.	TRBV19	.	TRBJ1-2	TGTGCCAGTAGTATGGGGGACTCGGGCTACACCTTC	CASSMGDSGYTF
.	TRBV7-3	TRBD2	TRBJ2-3	TGTGCCAGCAGCTCTTCCTTAACGGCGGGAGGTGCAGATACGCAGTATTTT	CASSSSLTAGGADTQYF
.	TRBV7-2	TRBD2	TRBJ2-3	TGTGCCAGCAGCCCAGCTGCCAGCGGGAGGGCAGATACGCAGTATTTT	CASSPAASGRADTQYF
.	TRBV5-4	.	TRBJ1-1	TGTGCCAGCACCAGTAACACTGAAGCTTTCTTT	CASTSNTEAFF
.	TRBV28	TRBD2	TRBJ2-7	TGTGCCAGCAGTTTGGCGGGGGTCTACGAGCAGTACTTC	CASSLAGVYEQYF
.	TRBV5-1	TRBD1	TRBJ2-3	TGCGCCAGCAGCTCGGTACCACGGGACAGGACCACAGATACGCAGTATTTT	CASSSVPRDRTTDTQYF
.	TRBV7-2	.	TRBJ1-2	TGTGCCAGCAGCTTTAGCCTTTTGAGTGGCTACACCTTC	CASSFSLLSGYTF
.	TRBV9	.	TRBJ1-2	TGTGCCAGCAGCGTATCTGGCAGGGCACCTACCCGTGGCTACACCTTC	CASSVSGRAPTRGYTF
.	TRBV30	.	TRBJ1-2	TGTGCCTGGAGTCCCAGCAGGGTTGATGGCTACACCTTC	CAWSPSRVDGYTF
.	TRBV7-3	.	TRBJ1-1	TGTGCCAGCAGCTCCGACCCGTCCCAAAGGAGAGCTTTCTTT	CASSSDPSQRRAFF
once	TRBV5-6	.	TRBJ1-3	TGTGCCAGCAGCGCTTCTGACAGTAGCTCTGGAAACACCATATATTTT	CASSASDSSSGNTIYF
.	TRBV9	.	TRBJ2-5	TGTGCCAGCAGCGTAAGACTGGACCAAGAGACCCAGTACTTC	CASSVRLDQETQYF
.	TRBV9	TRBD1	TRBJ1-2	TGTGCCAGCAGCGTCCAGGGGGGATGGGGCTACACCTTC	CASSVQGGWGYTF
.	TRBV19	TRBD1	TRBJ1-2	TGTGCCAGTAGTATCGGTCCAGGGGGCTTCTATGGCTACACCTTC	CASSIGPGGFYGYTF
.	TRBV7-3	.	TRBJ2-3	TGTGCCAGCAGCATTTTCTACGGGAGTCCCACAGATACGCAGTATTTT	CASSIFYGSPTDTQYF